This T cell receptor beta chain came from a study of CD8+ T cells in alopecia areata. In the study overall: Those treated were given oral tofacitinib at 5 to 10 mg twice daily. It was 6 to 18 months of tofacitinib, and then there were 6 months off drug.

To note about this clone: Its target is not known.

Sequencing relied on a cDNA template that was reverse transcribed from extracted RNA. The table came from immunoSEQ multiplex PCR; TCRdb's copy has only in-frame clones and leaves some out. Seen here are roughly 130,000 clones, roughly three fifths observed once, and the top ten hold 4.5% to 5.5%. Whole-study findings and limits: Although TCR sharing was seen in mice, sharing across patients was less clear, possibly for HLA-related reasons.

Peripheral blood samples and lesional scalp punch biopsies were obtained from alopecia areata patients. The sequences come from CD4+ T cells sorted from blood, collected at week 0. This TCR was recovered from a human donor with alopecia areata.

The CDR3 reads CASSVVGQGTDTQYF. The CDR3 DNA follows: TGTGCCAGCAGCGTAGTGGGACAGGGTACAGATACGCAGTATTTT. The chain couples TRBV9 to TRBJ2-3, with TRBD1 matching over 9 bases. The CDR3 runs to 15 residues. Trimming removed 0 bases from V and 3 bases from J; junction bases left unmatched: 2. Germline lookup yields CDR1 SGDLS and CDR2 YYNGEE.